Each of the 13 T cell receptor beta chains below was sequenced from the same sample in a study of cytomegalovirus exposure and HLA in healthy donors. TCRdb's table, derived via immunoSEQ multiplex PCR, lists solely in-frame clones and lacks some. Among roughly 150,000 clones listed, roughly 91% were seen once. Sample: PBMCs. These receptors were obtained from a man younger than 35 in good health and CMV-seronegative.

J is TRBJ1-4 and V is TRBV19; D is ambiguous. Germline CDR1 LNHDA, CDR2 SQIVND (reference sequence). The CDR3 is made up of 15 amino acids. The V gene lost 5 bases and the J gene lost 3 bases, with 13 bases spanning the gap. The CDR3 sequence is CASSPGSRPNEKLFF. The CDR3 nucleotides are TGTGCCAGTAGTCCGGGAAGCAGACCTAATGAAAAACTGTTTTTT.

The chain is built from TRBV7-9 and TRBJ2-5, with TRBD2 matching over 7 bases. The V segment lost 2 bases and the J segment 1 base; nucleotides outside the gene matches: 7. CDR1 is SEHNR and CDR2 is FQNEAQ in the germline V gene (reference sequence). This CDR3 comprises 16 residues. The CDR3 DNA sequence: TGTGCCAGCAGCTTATTAATAGCGGGTCTCCAAGAGACCCAGTACTTC. The encoded protein is CASSLLIAGLQETQYF.

Of note for this clone: The sample has other DNA sequences that encode this CDR3 too. This chain uses TRBV29-1 with TRBJ2-5, with a possible D match to TRBD1 (6 bases). Per the germline V gene, CDR1 is SQVTM and CDR2 is ANQGSEA. V dropped 5 bases and J dropped 2 bases, with 9 bases sitting between them. The CDR3 length is 12 residues. The CDR3 protein is CSVRQGQETQYF. The CDR3 region has the DNA TGCAGCGTTCGCCAGGGGCAAGAGACCCAGTACTTC. The whole variable domain, filled in from reference TRBV29-1 and TRBJ2-5, reads SAVISQKPSRDICQRGTSLTIQCQVDSQVTMMFWYRQQPGQSLTLIATANQGSEATYESGFVIDKFPISRPNLTFSTLTVSNMSPEDSSIYLCSVRQGQETQYFGPGTRLLVL.

The chain uses TRBV2 and TRBJ2-1; 7 bases agree with TRBD1. Per the germline V gene, CDR1 is SNHLY and CDR2 is FYNNEI. The CDR3 extends over 15 amino acids. Unmatched junction bases numbered 6, after V lost 4 bases and J lost 3 bases. This CDR3 reads CASSAGDRVYNEQFF. The CDR3 bases are TGTGCCAGCAGTGCCGGAGACAGGGTCTACAATGAGCAGTTCTTC.

This chain joins TRBV28 and TRBJ1-3, with D perhaps matching TRBD1 (5 bases). CDR1 is MDHEN and CDR2 is SYDVKM in the germline V gene. This CDR3 contains 13 residues. The V gene lost 6 bases and the J gene lost 4 bases, with 10 bases spanning the gap. The CDR3 loop reads CASRGGPGNTIYF. The DNA of the CDR3 is TGTGCCAGCAGGGGGGGACCCGGAAACACCATATATTTT.

The V call is TRBV7-9, the J call TRBJ1-1; TRBD1 matches at 7 bases. The CDR3 sequence is 12 residues long. J lost 10 bases, V lost 4 bases, and 6 bases had no gene match. Germline CDR1 SEHNR, CDR2 FQNEAQ (reference sequence). This CDR3 reads CASSSGTVGAFF. CDR3 sequence (DNA): TGTGCCAGCAGCTCGGGGACAGTTGGAGCTTTCTTT.

The chain joins TRBV6-5 to TRBJ1-2, with 8 bases fitting TRBD1. Per germline, CDR1 MNHEY and CDR2 SVGAGI. CDR3 length equals 13 residues. Germline trimming cut 4 bases from V and 3 bases from J; bases unmatched to any gene: 1. DNA of the CDR3: TGTGCCAGCAGTTTGACAGGGGACTATGGCTACACCTTC. Translation: CASSLTGDYGYTF.

The rearrangement links TRBV5-1 to TRBJ2-5; 7 bases match TRBD1. There are 13 residues in the CDR3. V lost 2 bases, J lost 3 bases, and 1 base stayed unmatched. Germline V gene lookup returns CDR1 SGHRS and CDR2 YFSETQ. CDR3 amino acids: CASSFQGEETQYF. The CDR3 bases are TGCGCCAGCAGCTTTCAGGGGGAAGAGACCCAGTACTTC.

This sequence joins TRBV5-4 and TRBJ1-2, with D uncertain. This CDR3 region has 15 residues. Germline V lookup: CDR1 SGHNT, CDR2 YYREEE (reference sequence). The V gene lost 1 base and the J gene lost 0 bases, with 10 bases spanning the gap. CDR3: CASSLRERANYGYTF. The CDR3 bases are TGTGCCAGCAGCTTGAGGGAGAGGGCTAACTATGGCTACACCTTC.

The genes are TRBV6-1 and TRBJ1-6; 7 bases match TRBD1. Germline trimming cut 4 bases from V and 7 bases from J; bases unmatched to any gene: 1. CDR1 MNHNS and CDR2 SASEGT come from the germline V gene. This CDR3 has 13 residues. The CDR3 sequence: CASSGQGNSPLHF. CDR3 DNA: TGTGCCAGCAGTGGACAGGGAAATTCACCCCTCCACTTT.

V and J are TRBV28 and TRBJ1-2, with D perhaps TRBD1 (6 bases). The CDR3 length is 15 residues. The V end lost 10 bases, the J end lost 0 bases, and 18 bases lay between the germline ends. Germline-derived CDR1 and CDR2 are MDHEN and SYDVKM. The CDR3 nucleotides read TGTGCCATCAAAAACTCGGGGGGGCCTAACTATGGCTACACCTTC. Its translation is CAIKNSGGPNYGYTF.

The genes are TRBV6-6 and TRBJ2-3; 7 bases line up with TRBD2. J lost 3 bases, V lost 10 bases, and 10 bases had no gene match. This CDR3 has 14 residues. Germline V gene sequence: CDR1 MNHNY, CDR2 SVGAGI (reference sequence). The CDR3 is CATHQAGLTDTQYF. The CDR3 coding sequence is TGTGCCACCCACCAAGCGGGGCTGACAGATACGCAGTATTTT.

This clone occurred once. This chain links TRBV7-2 with TRBJ2-2; D not resolved. The germline V gene has CDR1 SGHTA and CDR2 FQGNSA. The CDR3 has 15 residues. V lost 0 bases and J lost 1, with 6 bases in between. The CDR3 loop is CASSLAPGNTGELFF. The CDR3 DNA sequence: TGTGCCAGCAGCTTAGCCCCAGGGAACACCGGGGAGCTGTTTTTT.